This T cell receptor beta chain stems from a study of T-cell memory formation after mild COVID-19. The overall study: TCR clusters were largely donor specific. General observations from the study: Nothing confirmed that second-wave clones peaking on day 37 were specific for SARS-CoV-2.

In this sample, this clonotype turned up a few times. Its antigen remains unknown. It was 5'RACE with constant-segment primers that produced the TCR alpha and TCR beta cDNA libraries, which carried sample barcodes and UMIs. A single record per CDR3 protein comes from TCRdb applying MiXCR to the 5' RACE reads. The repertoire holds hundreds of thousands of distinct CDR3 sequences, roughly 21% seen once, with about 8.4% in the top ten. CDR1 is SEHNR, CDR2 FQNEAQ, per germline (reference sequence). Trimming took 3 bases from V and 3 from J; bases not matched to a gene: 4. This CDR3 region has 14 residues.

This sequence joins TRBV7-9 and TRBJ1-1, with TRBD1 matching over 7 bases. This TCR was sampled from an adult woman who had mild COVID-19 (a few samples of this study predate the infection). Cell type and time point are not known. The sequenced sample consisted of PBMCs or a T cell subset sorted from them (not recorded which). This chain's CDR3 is CASSFRGLDTEAFF. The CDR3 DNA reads TGTGCCAGCAGCTTTAGGGGGCTGGACACTGAAGCTTTCTTT.